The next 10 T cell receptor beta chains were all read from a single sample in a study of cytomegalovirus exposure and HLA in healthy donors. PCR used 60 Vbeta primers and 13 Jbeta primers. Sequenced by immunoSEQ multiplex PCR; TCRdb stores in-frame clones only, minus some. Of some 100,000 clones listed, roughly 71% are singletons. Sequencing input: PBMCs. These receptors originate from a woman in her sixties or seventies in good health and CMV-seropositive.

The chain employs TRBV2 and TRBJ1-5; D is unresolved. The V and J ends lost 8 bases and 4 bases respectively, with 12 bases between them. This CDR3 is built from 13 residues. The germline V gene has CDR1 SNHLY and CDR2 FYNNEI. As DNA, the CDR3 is TGTGCCAGCCGGGAGTCTGGGAATCAGCCCCAGCATTTT. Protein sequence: CASRESGNQPQHF. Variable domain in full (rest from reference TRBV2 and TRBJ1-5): EPEVTQTPSHQVTQMGQEVILRCVPISNHLYFYWYRQILGQKVEFLVSFYNNEISEKSEIFDDQFSVERPDGSNFTLKIRSTKLEDSAMYFCASRESGNQPQHFGDGTRLSIL.

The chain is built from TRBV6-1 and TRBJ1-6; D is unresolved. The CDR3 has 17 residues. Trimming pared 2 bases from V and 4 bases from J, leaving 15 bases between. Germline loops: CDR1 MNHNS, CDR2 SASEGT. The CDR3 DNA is TGTGCCAGCAGTGAAACCCCAAGAGGCACATATAATTCACCCCTCCACTTT. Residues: CASSETPRGTYNSPLHF.

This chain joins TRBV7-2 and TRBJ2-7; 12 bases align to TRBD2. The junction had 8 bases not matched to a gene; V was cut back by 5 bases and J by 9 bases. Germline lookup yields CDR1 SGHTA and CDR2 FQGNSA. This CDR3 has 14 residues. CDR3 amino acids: CASSLPGLAGRQYF. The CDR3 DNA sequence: TGTGCCAGCAGCCTGCCGGGACTAGCGGGTAGGCAGTACTTC.

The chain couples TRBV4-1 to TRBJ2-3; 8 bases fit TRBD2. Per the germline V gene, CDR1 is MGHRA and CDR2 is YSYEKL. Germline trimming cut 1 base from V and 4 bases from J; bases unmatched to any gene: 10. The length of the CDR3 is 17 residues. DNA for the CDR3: TGCGCCAGCAGCCAAGGTCGGGGGGGGGCCACCCCAGATACGCAGTATTTT. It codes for CASSQGRGGATPDTQYF.

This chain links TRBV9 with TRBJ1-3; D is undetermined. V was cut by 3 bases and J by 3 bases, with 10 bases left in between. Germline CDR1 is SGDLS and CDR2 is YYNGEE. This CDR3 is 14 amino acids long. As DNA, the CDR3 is TGTGCCAGCAGCGAAGCGCAGTTTGGAAACACCATATATTTT. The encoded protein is CASSEAQFGNTIYF.

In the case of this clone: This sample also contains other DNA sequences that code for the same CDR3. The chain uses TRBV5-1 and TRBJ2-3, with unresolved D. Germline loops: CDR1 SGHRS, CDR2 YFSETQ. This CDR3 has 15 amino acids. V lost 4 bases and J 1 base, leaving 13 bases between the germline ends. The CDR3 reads CASSPNSPGTDTQYF. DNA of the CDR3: TGCGCCAGCAGCCCCAACTCGCCGGGCACAGATACGCAGTATTTT.

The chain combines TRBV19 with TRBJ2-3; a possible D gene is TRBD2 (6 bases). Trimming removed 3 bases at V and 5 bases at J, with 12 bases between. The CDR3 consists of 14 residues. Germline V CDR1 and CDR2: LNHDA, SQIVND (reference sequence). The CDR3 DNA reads TGTGCCAGTAGTATCTACGGGGGTGGAGATACGCAGTATTTT. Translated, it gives CASSIYGGGDTQYF.

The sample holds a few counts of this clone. The CDR3 sequence is CASRPQLSGANVLTF. The CDR3, as DNA: TGTGCCAGCAGGCCGCAACTCTCTGGGGCCAACGTCCTGACTTTC. The rearrangement joins TRBV6-6 to TRBJ2-6; D remains unclear. This CDR3 has 15 amino acids. Germline CDR1 is MNHNY and CDR2 is SVGAGI (reference sequence). The V end lost 6 bases, the J end lost 0 bases, and 9 bases lay between the germline ends.

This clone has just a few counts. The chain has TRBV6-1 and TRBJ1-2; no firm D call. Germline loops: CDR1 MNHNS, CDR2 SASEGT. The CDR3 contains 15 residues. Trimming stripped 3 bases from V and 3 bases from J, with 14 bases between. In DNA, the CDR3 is TGTGCCAGCAGTGACCGCGGTTCCCCATACTATGGCTACACCTTC. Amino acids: CASSDRGSPYYGYTF.

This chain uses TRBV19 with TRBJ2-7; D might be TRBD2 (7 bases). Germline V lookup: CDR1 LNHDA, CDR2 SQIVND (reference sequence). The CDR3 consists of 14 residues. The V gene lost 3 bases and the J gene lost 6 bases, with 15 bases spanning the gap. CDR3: CASSMGGLEGEQYF. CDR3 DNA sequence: TGTGCCAGTAGTATGGGGGGGCTGGAGGGCGAGCAGTACTTC.